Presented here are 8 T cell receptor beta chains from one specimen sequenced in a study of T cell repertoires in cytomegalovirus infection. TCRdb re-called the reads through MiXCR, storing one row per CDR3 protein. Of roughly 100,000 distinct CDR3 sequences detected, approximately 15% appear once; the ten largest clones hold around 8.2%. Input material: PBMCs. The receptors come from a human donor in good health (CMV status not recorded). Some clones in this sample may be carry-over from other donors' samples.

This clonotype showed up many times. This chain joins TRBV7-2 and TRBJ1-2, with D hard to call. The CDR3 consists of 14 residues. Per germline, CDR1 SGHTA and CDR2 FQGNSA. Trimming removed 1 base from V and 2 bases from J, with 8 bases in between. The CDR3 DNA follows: TGTGCCAGCAGCTTAGAAGGCACCAACTATGGCTACACCTTC. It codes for CASSLEGTNYGYTF.

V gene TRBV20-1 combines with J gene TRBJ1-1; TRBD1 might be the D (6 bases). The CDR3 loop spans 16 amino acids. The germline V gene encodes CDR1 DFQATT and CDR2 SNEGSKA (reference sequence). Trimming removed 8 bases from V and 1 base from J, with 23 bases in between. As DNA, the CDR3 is TGCAGTCCTCTAGGGGGGGTTTGGGATTCGAACACTGAAGCTTTCTTT. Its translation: CSPLGGVWDSNTEAFF.

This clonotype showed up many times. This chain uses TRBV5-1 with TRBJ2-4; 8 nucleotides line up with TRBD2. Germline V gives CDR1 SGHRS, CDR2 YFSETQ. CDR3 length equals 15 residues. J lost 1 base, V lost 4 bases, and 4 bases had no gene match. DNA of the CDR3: TGCGCCAGCAGCCCACGGGGGGGGGCCAAAAACATTCAGTACTTC. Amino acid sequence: CASSPRGGAKNIQYF.

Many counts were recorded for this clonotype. The CDR3 loop reads CASSLAGRGAAHPYNEQFF. CDR3 coding DNA: TGTGCCAGCAGCTTAGCGGGGCGGGGGGCGGCCCACCCCTACAATGAGCAGTTCTTC. V is TRBV7-6 and J is TRBJ2-1, with 8 nucleotides matching TRBD2. Germline lookup yields CDR1 SGHVS and CDR2 FNYEAQ. This CDR3 comprises 19 residues. The V segment lost 0 bases and the J segment 2 bases; nucleotides outside the gene matches: 12.

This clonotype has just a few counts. The CDR3 nucleotides read TGTGCCAGCAGTGCCACAGGGGGATTCATGAACACTGAAGCTTTCTTT. This gives the protein CASSATGGFMNTEAFF. The chain links TRBV28 to TRBJ1-1; 8 nucleotides agree with TRBD1. Per germline, CDR1 MDHEN and CDR2 SYDVKM. V trimming: 5 bases; J trimming: 0 bases; junction bases outside the gene matches: 8. The CDR3 totals 16 residues.

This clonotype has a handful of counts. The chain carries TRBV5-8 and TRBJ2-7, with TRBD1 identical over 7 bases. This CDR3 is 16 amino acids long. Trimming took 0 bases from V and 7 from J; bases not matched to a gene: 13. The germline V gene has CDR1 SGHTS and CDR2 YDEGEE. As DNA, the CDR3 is TGTGCCAGCAGCTTGGGGACAGGAAAATTGGGCTGGGAGCAGTACTTC. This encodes CASSLGTGKLGWEQYF.

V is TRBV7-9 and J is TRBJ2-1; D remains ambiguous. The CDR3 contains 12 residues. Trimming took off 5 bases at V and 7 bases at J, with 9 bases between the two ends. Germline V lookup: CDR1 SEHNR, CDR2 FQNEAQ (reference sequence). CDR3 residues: CASSATINEQFF. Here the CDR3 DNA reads TGTGCCAGCAGCGCCACAATTAATGAGCAGTTCTTC.

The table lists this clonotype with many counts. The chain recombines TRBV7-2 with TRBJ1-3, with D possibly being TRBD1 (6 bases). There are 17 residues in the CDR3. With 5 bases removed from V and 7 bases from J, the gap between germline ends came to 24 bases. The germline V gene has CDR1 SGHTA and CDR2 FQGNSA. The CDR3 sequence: CASSPRYVGGGGNTIYF. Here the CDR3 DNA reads TGTGCCAGCAGCCCACGTTACGTTGGCGGGGGCGGTAACACCATATATTTT.